This record looks at one TCR beta chain sequence and its context. Its target is unknown. Among all donors, each was a healthy Caucasian. This sample was taken from a study of identical twins. Regarding the study as a whole: Findings depended on cross-sectional statistics rather than tracking the same donors. Analyses of zero insertions could be partly confounded by invariant MAIT and iNKT cells.

One entry per CDR3 protein, called by TCRdb with MiXCR from the 5' RACE reads. The sample yields 1.5 million to 2 million distinct CDR3 sequences, about 31% seen once. This CDR3 is built from 15 residues. Per the germline V gene, CDR1 is MGHDK and CDR2 is SYGVNS. V was pared by 2 bases and J by 7 bases, with 6 bases of the junction left unmatched. The sequence derives from a newborn girl in good health. This chain uses TRBV25-1 with TRBJ2-1; 9 bases line up with TRBD2. The material sequenced was cord blood. The CDR3 spells CASSEGGSGRNEQFF. As DNA, the CDR3 is TGTGCCAGCAGTGAAGGGGGTAGCGGGAGAAATGAGCAGTTCTTC.